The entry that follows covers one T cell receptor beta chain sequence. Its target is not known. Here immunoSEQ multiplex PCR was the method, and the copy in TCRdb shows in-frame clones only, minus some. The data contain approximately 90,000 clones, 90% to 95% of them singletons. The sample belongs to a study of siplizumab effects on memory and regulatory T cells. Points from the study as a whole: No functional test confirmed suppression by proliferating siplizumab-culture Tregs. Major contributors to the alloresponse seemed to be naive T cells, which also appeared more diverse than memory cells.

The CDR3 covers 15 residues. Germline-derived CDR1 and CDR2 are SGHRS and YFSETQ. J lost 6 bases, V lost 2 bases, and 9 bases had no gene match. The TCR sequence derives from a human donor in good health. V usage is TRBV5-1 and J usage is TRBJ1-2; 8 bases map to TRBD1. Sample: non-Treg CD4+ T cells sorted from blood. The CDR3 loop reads CASSLQGGNLDGYTF. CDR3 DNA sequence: TGCGCCAGCAGCTTACAGGGGGGGAACCTTGATGGCTACACCTTC.